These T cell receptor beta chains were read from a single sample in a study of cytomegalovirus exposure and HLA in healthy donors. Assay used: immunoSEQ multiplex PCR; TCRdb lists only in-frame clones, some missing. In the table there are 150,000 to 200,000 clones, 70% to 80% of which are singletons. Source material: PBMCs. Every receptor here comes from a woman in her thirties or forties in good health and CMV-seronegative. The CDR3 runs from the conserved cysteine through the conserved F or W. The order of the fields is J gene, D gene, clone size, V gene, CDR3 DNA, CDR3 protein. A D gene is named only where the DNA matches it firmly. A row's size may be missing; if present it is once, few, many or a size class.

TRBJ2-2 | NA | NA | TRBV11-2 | TGTGCCAGCAGCTTAGCCGTAAAGAACACCGGGGAGCTGTTTTTT | CASSLAVKNTGELFF
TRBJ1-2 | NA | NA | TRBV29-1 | TGCAGCGTTGCAGACAGGTTCGTCTATGGCTACACCTTC | CSVADRFVYGYTF
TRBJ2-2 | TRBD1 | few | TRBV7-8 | TGTGCCAGCAGCTCTCGGGACAGGGGAGACACCGGGGAGCTGTTTTTT | CASSSRDRGDTGELFF
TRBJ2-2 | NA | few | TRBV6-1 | TGTGCCAGCAGTGAACAGGGCAGCGGGGAGCTGTTTTTT | CASSEQGSGELFF
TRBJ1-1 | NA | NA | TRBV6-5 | TGTGCCAGCAGTTACGGAGGGAGCCGGATCGAAGCTTTCTTT | CASSYGGSRIEAFF
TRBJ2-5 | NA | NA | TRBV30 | TGTGCCTGGAGTAAGGATACAGGGCTCGCATCGGAGACCCAGTACTTC | CAWSKDTGLASETQYF
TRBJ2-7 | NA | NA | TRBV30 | TGTGCCGTAAACAACCAGATCGAGCAGTACTTC | CAVNNQIEQYF
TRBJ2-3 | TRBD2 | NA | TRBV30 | TGTGCCTGGAGTGTAGCGGGAGATGTCGCAGATACGCAGTATTTT | CAWSVAGDVADTQYF
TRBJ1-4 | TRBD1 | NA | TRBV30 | TGTGCCTGGAGTGTAGGACAGGGCACTGAAAAACTGTTTTTT | CAWSVGQGTEKLFF
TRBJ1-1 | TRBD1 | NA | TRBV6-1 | TGTGCCAGCACTCGACAGGGGGCGACTGAAGCTTTCTTT | CASTRQGATEAFF
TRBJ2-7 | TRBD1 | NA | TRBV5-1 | TGCGCCAGCCGGGACAGCCAAAAACTCTACGAGCAGTACTTC | CASRDSQKLYEQYF
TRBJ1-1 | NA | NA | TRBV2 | TGTGCCAGCAGACCACAGGTGAACACTGAAGCTTTCTTT | CASRPQVNTEAFF
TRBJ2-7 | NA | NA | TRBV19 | TGTGCCAGTAGTACCACAGGGGGGGCTTACGAGCAGTACTTC | CASSTTGGAYEQYF
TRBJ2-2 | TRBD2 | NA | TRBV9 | TGTGCCAGCAGCGGTGGACTAGCGGGAGGGAAAACCGGGGAGCTGTTTTTT | CASSGGLAGGKTGELFF
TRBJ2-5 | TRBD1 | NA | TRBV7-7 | TGTGCTAGCAGCACTGGGACAGAAGAGACCCAGTACTTC | CASSTGTEETQYF
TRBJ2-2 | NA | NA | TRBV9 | TGTGCCAGCAGCCCCCTCGGACTACCATCCACCCCCACCACCGGGGAGCTGTTTTTT | CASSPLGLPSTPTTGELFF
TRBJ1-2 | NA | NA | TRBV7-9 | TGTGCCAGCAGCTCGGACGGGATCTATGGCTACACCTTC | CASSSDGIYGYTF
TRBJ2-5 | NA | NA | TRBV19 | TGTGCCAGTAGTATCGGCAGGGAAGAGACCCAGTACTTC | CASSIGREETQYF
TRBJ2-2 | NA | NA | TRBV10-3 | TGTGCCATCAGTGAGAGGGAGACCGGGGAGCTGTTTTTT | CAISERETGELFF
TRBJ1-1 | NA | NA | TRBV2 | TGTGCCAGCACTGGAGGAGGGACCCTGAACACTGAAGCTTTCTTT | CASTGGGTLNTEAFF
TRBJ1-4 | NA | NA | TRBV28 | TGTGCCAGCAGCCAGGGAGGCACTAATGAAAAACTGTTTTTT | CASSQGGTNEKLFF
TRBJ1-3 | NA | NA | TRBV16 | TGTGCCAGCAGCCAATCAAGAGGGTCTGGAAACACCATATATTTT | CASSQSRGSGNTIYF
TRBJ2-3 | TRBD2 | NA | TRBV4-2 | TGTGCCAGCAGCCAACCAACGGGAGGGGCGCAGTATTTT | CASSQPTGGAQYF
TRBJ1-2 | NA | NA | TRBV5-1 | TGCGCCAGCCGCCCCCGACTAGAGGGAGGATTGGAGGGCTATGGCTACACCTTC | CASRPRLEGGLEGYGYTF
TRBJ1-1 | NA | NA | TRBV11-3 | TGTGCCAGCAGCTACTCCGGGGGAGGCACTGAAGCTTTCTTT | CASSYSGGGTEAFF
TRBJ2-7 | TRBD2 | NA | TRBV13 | TGTGCCAACCTATGGACTAGCGGGATTTCCTACGAGCAGTACTTC | CANLWTSGISYEQYF
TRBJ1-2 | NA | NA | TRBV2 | TGTGCCAGCAGTCCTGGGCATGGCTACACCTTC | CASSPGHGYTF
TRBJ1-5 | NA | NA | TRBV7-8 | TGTGCCAGCAGCTTAGAGTGGGGCGGGAGGGTCCATCAGCCCCAGCATTTT | CASSLEWGGRVHQPQHF
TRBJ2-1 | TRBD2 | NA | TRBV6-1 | TGTGCCGGGAGACTAGCGGGATACAATGAGCAGTTCTTC | CAGRLAGYNEQFF
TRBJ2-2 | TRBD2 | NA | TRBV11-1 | TGTGCCAGCAGCTTTGGGCTAGCGGGAGCGAACACCGGGGAGCTGTTTTTT | CASSFGLAGANTGELFF
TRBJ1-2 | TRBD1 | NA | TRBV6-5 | TGTGCCAGCAGCCCCTTGACAGGGAACTATGGCTACACCTTC | CASSPLTGNYGYTF
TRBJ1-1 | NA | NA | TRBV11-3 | TGTGCCAGCAGCTTATTAGCGGCGTTGAACACTGAAGCTTTCTTT | CASSLLAALNTEAFF
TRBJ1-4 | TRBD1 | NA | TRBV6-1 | TGTGCCAGCAGGACAGGGGGCGCAGCCGGTGAAAAACTGTTTTTT | CASRTGGAAGEKLFF
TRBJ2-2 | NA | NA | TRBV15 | TGTGCCACCAGCAGAGATGTGGGCGCGAACACCGGGGAGCTGTTTTTT | CATSRDVGANTGELFF
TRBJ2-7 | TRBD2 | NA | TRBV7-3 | TGTGCCAGCAGCCGACTCTGGTATGGACTAGCGGGAAGGGACGAGCAGTACTTC | CASSRLWYGLAGRDEQYF
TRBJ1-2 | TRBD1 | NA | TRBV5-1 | TGCGCCAGCAGCACGGGACAGGGACCTAACTATGGCTACACCTTC | CASSTGQGPNYGYTF
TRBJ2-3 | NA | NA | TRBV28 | TGTGCCAGCACCGGTACACAGGGCCCCCTCACAGATACGCAGTATTTT | CASTGTQGPLTDTQYF
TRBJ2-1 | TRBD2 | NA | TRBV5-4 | TGTGCCAGCAGCTTGGAAGGCCTAGCGGGCAATGAGCAGTTCTTC | CASSLEGLAGNEQFF
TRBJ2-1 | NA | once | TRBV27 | TGTGCCAGCAGTGTCCTAAGCTCCTACAATGAGCAGTTCTTC | CASSVLSSYNEQFF
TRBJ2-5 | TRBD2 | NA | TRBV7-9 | TGTGCCAGCAGCTTAGCGCTGATAGCGGGAGAACCGGGGAAGACCCAGTACTTC | CASSLALIAGEPGKTQYF